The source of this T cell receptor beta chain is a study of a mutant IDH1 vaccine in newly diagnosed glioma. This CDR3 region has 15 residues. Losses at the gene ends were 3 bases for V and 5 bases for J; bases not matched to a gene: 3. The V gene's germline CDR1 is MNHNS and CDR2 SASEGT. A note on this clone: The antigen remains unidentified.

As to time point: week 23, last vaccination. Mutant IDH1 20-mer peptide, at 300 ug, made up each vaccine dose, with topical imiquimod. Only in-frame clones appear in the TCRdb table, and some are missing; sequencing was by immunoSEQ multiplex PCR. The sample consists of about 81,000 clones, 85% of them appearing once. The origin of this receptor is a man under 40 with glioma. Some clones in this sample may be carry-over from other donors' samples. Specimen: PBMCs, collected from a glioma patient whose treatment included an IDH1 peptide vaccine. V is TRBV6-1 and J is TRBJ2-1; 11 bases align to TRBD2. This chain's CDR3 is CASSDSGRAHNEQFF. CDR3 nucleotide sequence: TGTGCCAGCAGTGATAGCGGGAGGGCCCACAATGAGCAGTTCTTC.